Listed here are 10 T cell receptor beta chains from one sample, sequenced in a study of blood T cell repertoires in COVID-19. Sequencing was performed with immunoSEQ multiplex PCR; in TCRdb, only in-frame clones are kept and a portion is missing. The table has about 170,000 clones, roughly 91% seen once. The sample was peripheral blood. Receptors were obtained from a man aged 45-65 years who had recovered from COVID-19.

The genes are TRBV6-1 and TRBJ1-6; D call uncertain. The CDR3 sequence is 14 residues long. Deletions cut 1 base from V and 7 bases from J, with 8 bases between. Germline CDR1 is MNHNS and CDR2 is SASEGT. CDR3 amino acids: CASSEGALNSPLHF. The CDR3 DNA is TGTGCCAGCAGTGAAGGGGCGCTGAATTCACCCCTCCACTTT.

The J gene is TRBJ2-1, the V gene TRBV6-5; D remains unclear. This CDR3 is built from 12 residues. CDR1 is MNHEY and CDR2 is SVGAGI in the germline V gene. The V gene lost 7 bases and the J gene lost 7 bases, with 11 bases spanning the gap. Written as DNA, the CDR3 is TGTGCCAGCACTCTACCCCCGAATGAGCAGTTCTTC. This gives the protein CASTLPPNEQFF.

The V gene is TRBV7-3, the J gene TRBJ2-3; 11 bases agree with TRBD2. In germline, CDR1 is SGHTA, CDR2 FQGTGA. The CDR3 spans 15 residues. After removal of 5 bases from V and 5 bases from J, the junction contained 6 bases not matched to a gene. This CDR3 reads CASSVAGGQRDTQYF. In DNA, the CDR3 is TGTGCCAGCAGCGTAGCGGGAGGGCAAAGAGATACGCAGTATTTT.

The chain employs TRBV28 and TRBJ1-6, with D tentatively TRBD1 (6 bases). Per the germline V gene, CDR1 is MDHEN and CDR2 is SYDVKM. Trimming removed 11 bases from V and 7 bases from J, with 12 bases in between. The CDR3 length is 12 residues. In DNA, the CDR3 is TGTGCCGGGGCAGGGGTGAATTCACCCCTCCACTTT. Amino acids: CAGAGVNSPLHF.

The J gene is TRBJ2-1, the V gene TRBV7-2; 9 bases fit TRBD2. The CDR3 sequence is 16 residues long. Germline-derived CDR1 and CDR2 are SGHTA and FQGNSA. V was pared by 0 bases and J by 4 bases, with 4 bases of the junction left unmatched. In nucleotides, the CDR3 is TGTGCCAGCAGCTTAGCGCGGGGGGGCTTATACAATGAGCAGTTCTTC. Translation: CASSLARGGLYNEQFF.

In the case of this clone: Relative to the germline gene, one junction end is altered; a read error may explain this. This rearrangement joins TRBV11-2 to TRBJ2-7; 13 nucleotides agree with TRBD2. CDR1 and CDR2 (germline): SGHAT, FQNNGV. The CDR3 contains 15 residues. The CDR3 DNA sequence: TGTGCCAGCAGTTTAGGGACTAGCGGGGCCTACGAGCAGTACTTC. Protein product: CASSLGTSGAYEQYF.

To note about this clone: In the same sample, other DNA sequences code for this CDR3. This chain connects TRBV7-9 to TRBJ1-1, with D unclear. CDR1 is SEHNR and CDR2 is FQNEAQ in the germline V gene (reference sequence). Trimming pared 1 base from V and 0 bases from J, leaving 6 bases between. This CDR3 region has 14 residues. This CDR3 reads CASSLVAVNTEAFF. The CDR3, as DNA: TGTGCCAGCAGCTTAGTCGCAGTGAACACTGAAGCTTTCTTT.

V gene TRBV21-1 combines with J gene TRBJ2-7; the D call of TRBD2 is as the table states it, not checked on the DNA. TRBV21-1 is a recognized pseudogene. This CDR3 comprises 13 residues. CDR3 loop: CASSKRDFYEQYF. CDR3 nucleotide sequence: TGTGCCAGCAGCAAACGAGACTTCTACGAGCAGTACTTC.

This chain uses TRBV19 with TRBJ2-5, with D possibly matching TRBD2 (5 bases). The germline CDR1 and CDR2 sequences are LNHDA and SQIVND (reference sequence). The CDR3 loop spans 13 amino acids. Trimming left V 8 bases short and J 5 bases short, with 15 bases between. DNA for the CDR3: TGTGCCAGTGGGAGTGGAGCAGCGGAGACCCAGTACTTC. It specifies CASGSGAAETQYF.

The CDR3 region has the DNA TGTGCCAGCAGCTTAGAGGGTAGCGGGACGTACGAGCAGTACTTC. It yields the protein CASSLEGSGTYEQYF. The chain recombines TRBV7-8 with TRBJ2-7; 8 bases are shared with TRBD2. Germline CDR1 and CDR2: SGHVS and FQNEAQ. CDR3 size: 15 residues. The junction had 6 bases not matched to a gene; V was cut back by 1 base and J by 4 bases. The variable domain in full, completed from reference TRBV7-8 and TRBJ2-7, reads GAGVSQSPRYKVAKRGQDVALRCDPISGHVSLFWYQQALGQGPEFLTYFQNEAQLDKSGLPSDRFFAERPEGSVSTLKIQRTQQEDSAVYLCASSLEGSGTYEQYFGPGTRLTVT.